This is a list of T cell receptor beta chains from one sample in a study of T cell repertoires in cytomegalovirus infection. TCRdb ran MiXCR on the reads and lists one entry per CDR3 protein. Found here are 650,000 to 900,000 distinct CDR3 sequences, about 30% of them singletons; the top ten hold roughly 12%. Their recognized antigens are unknown. Specimen: cultured CD8+ T cells from PBMCs, collected from culture after CMV antigen stimulation. Every receptor here comes from a human donor in good health (CMV status not recorded). Some clones in this sample may be carry-over from other donors' samples. The CDR3 runs from the conserved cysteine through the conserved F or W. Each record gives: D gene, J gene, V gene, clone size, CDR3 DNA, CDR3 protein. A D gene is named only where the DNA matches it firmly. Some rows have no size entry. The others give once, few or many, or a class for an expanded clone.

D gene: TRBD1; J gene: TRBJ2-3; V gene: TRBV9; clone size: few; CDR3 DNA: TGTGCCAGCAGCGTAAGGGTCACCAGGGGGCTTGGTGCAGATACGCAGTATTTT; CDR3 protein: CASSVRVTRGLGADTQYF
D gene: .; J gene: TRBJ1-1; V gene: TRBV7-8; clone size: .; CDR3 DNA: TGTGCCAGCAGCGAAGGACCTTACACTGAAGCTTTCTTT; CDR3 protein: CASSEGPYTEAFF
D gene: .; J gene: TRBJ2-7; V gene: TRBV27; clone size: .; CDR3 DNA: TGTGCCAGCAGTTTAACATGGGGCGAGCAGTACTTC; CDR3 protein: CASSLTWGEQYF
D gene: .; J gene: TRBJ1-5; V gene: TRBV2; clone size: few; CDR3 DNA: TGTGCCATCACAGCTTTTAATAGCAATCAGCCCCAGCATTTT; CDR3 protein: CAITAFNSNQPQHF
D gene: .; J gene: TRBJ2-1; V gene: TRBV6-6; clone size: .; CDR3 DNA: TGTGCCGGCAAACCGAAGACTGGTGAGCAGTTCTTC; CDR3 protein: CAGKPKTGEQFF
D gene: .; J gene: TRBJ2-2; V gene: TRBV6-8; clone size: .; CDR3 DNA: TGTGCCAGCAGTTACTCTACTAACTCGAACACCGGGGAGCTGTTTTTT; CDR3 protein: CASSYSTNSNTGELFF
D gene: .; J gene: TRBJ2-2; V gene: TRBV4-3; clone size: few; CDR3 DNA: TGCGCCAGCAGCCAGACGGGCGGGGAGCTGTTTTTT; CDR3 protein: CASSQTGGELFF
D gene: .; J gene: TRBJ1-3; V gene: TRBV28; clone size: .; CDR3 DNA: TGTGCCAGCAGTACCTCTCGCGGGACGGATCCCTTAACCATATATTTT; CDR3 protein: CASSTSRGTDPLTIYF
D gene: .; J gene: TRBJ1-1; V gene: TRBV19; clone size: few; CDR3 DNA: TGTGCCAGTAGTATAGGCAGGGAAACTGAAGCTTTCTTT; CDR3 protein: CASSIGRETEAFF
D gene: .; J gene: TRBJ2-3; V gene: TRBV27; clone size: .; CDR3 DNA: TGTGCCAGCAGCGGGGGTGCGATTTGGACAGATACGCAGTATTTT; CDR3 protein: CASSGGAIWTDTQYF
D gene: .; J gene: TRBJ1-6; V gene: TRBV9; clone size: few; CDR3 DNA: TGTGCCAGCAGCGTAGAGGGGCTCTTACATTCACCCCTCCACTTT; CDR3 protein: CASSVEGLLHSPLHF
D gene: .; J gene: TRBJ1-5; V gene: TRBV9; clone size: .; CDR3 DNA: TGTGCCAGCAGCGGAACCGGGGGGGTTGGTCAGCCCCAGCATTTT; CDR3 protein: CASSGTGGVGQPQHF
D gene: .; J gene: TRBJ2-5; V gene: TRBV18; clone size: .; CDR3 DNA: TGTGCCAGCTCACCGATGGACATATCGGGAGAGACCCAGTACTTC; CDR3 protein: CASSPMDISGETQYF
D gene: .; J gene: TRBJ1-2; V gene: TRBV5-1; clone size: .; CDR3 DNA: TGCGCCAGCGGTGGACTGAAGGATGGCTACACCTTC; CDR3 protein: CASGGLKDGYTF
D gene: TRBD2; J gene: TRBJ2-4; V gene: TRBV10-3; clone size: .; CDR3 DNA: TGTGCCATCAGTGACGGAGCGGGAGCGGGAAACATTCAGTACTTC; CDR3 protein: CAISDGAGAGNIQYF
D gene: .; J gene: TRBJ2-2; V gene: TRBV5-4; clone size: .; CDR3 DNA: TGTGCCAGCAGCCGGCGGACGCAGAACACCGGGGAGCTGTTTTTT; CDR3 protein: CASSRRTQNTGELFF
D gene: .; J gene: TRBJ2-1; V gene: TRBV7-2; clone size: many; CDR3 DNA: TGTGCCAGCACGAATTCACATGAGCAGTTCTTC; CDR3 protein: CASTNSHEQFF
D gene: TRBD1; J gene: TRBJ1-5; V gene: TRBV7-8; clone size: many; CDR3 DNA: TGTGCCAGCAGCACCGGGACAGGGGATCAGCCCCAGCATTTT; CDR3 protein: CASSTGTGDQPQHF
D gene: .; J gene: TRBJ1-2; V gene: TRBV7-2; clone size: many; CDR3 DNA: TGTGCCAGCAGCCCGACGAGCCAGGCCCTTTCCTATGGCTACACCTTC; CDR3 protein: CASSPTSQALSYGYTF
D gene: TRBD1; J gene: TRBJ1-2; V gene: TRBV7-3; clone size: .; CDR3 DNA: TGTGCCAGCAGCCCCGAAGGACAGGTTGCCTATGGCTACACCTTC; CDR3 protein: CASSPEGQVAYGYTF
D gene: .; J gene: TRBJ1-5; V gene: TRBV12-3/TRBV12-4; clone size: .; CDR3 DNA: TGTGCCAGCAGTCCGAGGGAGGAGGGGCCGGGTCAGCCCCAGCATTTT; CDR3 protein: CASSPREEGPGQPQHF
D gene: .; J gene: TRBJ1-1; V gene: TRBV5-4; clone size: .; CDR3 DNA: TGTGCCAGCAGCCCTGACAGGCCTCAAGAGGCTTTCTTT; CDR3 protein: CASSPDRPQEAFF
D gene: TRBD2; J gene: TRBJ2-1; V gene: TRBV12-3/TRBV12-4; clone size: .; CDR3 DNA: TGTGCCAGCAGCGACAGGGGGGGACTAGCGGCCTACAATGAGCAGTTCTTC; CDR3 protein: CASSDRGGLAAYNEQFF
D gene: .; J gene: TRBJ2-1; V gene: TRBV10-3; clone size: .; CDR3 DNA: TGTGCCATCAGTGAGTCCCTACAGGGTAGGGTTGAGCAGTTCTTC; CDR3 protein: CAISESLQGRVEQFF
D gene: .; J gene: TRBJ2-5; V gene: TRBV14; clone size: .; CDR3 DNA: TGTGCCAGCAGCCAAGATTTGGGGGCGAGGGAGACCCAGTACTTC; CDR3 protein: CASSQDLGARETQYF
D gene: .; J gene: TRBJ1-2; V gene: TRBV29-1; clone size: few; CDR3 DNA: TGCAGCGTTGAAAACCTTCGGGGAAACTATGGCTACACCTTC; CDR3 protein: CSVENLRGNYGYTF
D gene: .; J gene: TRBJ2-1; V gene: TRBV4-1; clone size: .; CDR3 DNA: TGCGCCAGCAGCCAAGGAGGTTTCTCCTACAATGAGCAGTTCTTC; CDR3 protein: CASSQGGFSYNEQFF
D gene: .; J gene: TRBJ1-1; V gene: TRBV7-9; clone size: .; CDR3 DNA: TGTGCCAGCAGCTTAGATCGGGGGCCAACTGAAGCTTTCTTT; CDR3 protein: CASSLDRGPTEAFF
D gene: .; J gene: TRBJ1-1; V gene: TRBV11-1; clone size: .; CDR3 DNA: TGTGCCAGCGCCAACCTGGGCAGGAGGGTGACTGAAGCTTTCTTT; CDR3 protein: CASANLGRRVTEAFF
D gene: .; J gene: TRBJ1-2; V gene: TRBV6-2/TRBV6-3; clone size: few; CDR3 DNA: TGTGCCAGCAGTTACTCGAAAGGTGGCTACACCTTC; CDR3 protein: CASSYSKGGYTF
D gene: .; J gene: TRBJ1-1; V gene: TRBV5-4; clone size: .; CDR3 DNA: TGTGCCAGCAGGCCCGGGGGGGACACTGAAGCTTTCTTT; CDR3 protein: CASRPGGDTEAFF
D gene: .; J gene: TRBJ2-3; V gene: TRBV12-3/TRBV12-4; clone size: once; CDR3 DNA: TGTGCCGACGGCGGGTCTAGCACAGATACGCAGTATTTT; CDR3 protein: CADGGSSTDTQYF
D gene: TRBD1; J gene: TRBJ2-2; V gene: TRBV25-1; clone size: few; CDR3 DNA: TGTGCCAGCAGTAAGACAGGGGCTTCCGGGGAGCTGTTTTTT; CDR3 protein: CASSKTGASGELFF
D gene: .; J gene: TRBJ1-2; V gene: TRBV27; clone size: .; CDR3 DNA: TGTGCCAGCAGTTTCTTGGGAGGCCGGGGAGCGGACTATGGCTACACCTTC; CDR3 protein: CASSFLGGRGADYGYTF
D gene: TRBD2; J gene: TRBJ2-1; V gene: TRBV7-2; clone size: many; CDR3 DNA: TGTGCCAGCAGCTCCCTAGCGGGGGGCTCCAATGAGCAGTTCTTC; CDR3 protein: CASSSLAGGSNEQFF
D gene: TRBD1; J gene: TRBJ1-2; V gene: TRBV29-1; clone size: .; CDR3 DNA: TGCAGCGTGGAAACAGGGGCTGGGGGCTACACCTTC; CDR3 protein: CSVETGAGGYTF
D gene: TRBD2; J gene: TRBJ2-7; V gene: TRBV5-4; clone size: .; CDR3 DNA: TGTGCCAGCAGCTCTTCAGGACTAGCGGGGGCCTACGAGCAGTACTTC; CDR3 protein: CASSSSGLAGAYEQYF
D gene: .; J gene: TRBJ2-1; V gene: TRBV27; clone size: few; CDR3 DNA: TGTGCCAGCAGTTTATCCCGGGGGGCCCACAATGAGCAGTTCTTC; CDR3 protein: CASSLSRGAHNEQFF
D gene: .; J gene: TRBJ2-1; V gene: TRBV5-6; clone size: .; CDR3 DNA: TGTGCCAGCAGCACTGCCCGGGAGGAGCAGTTCTTC; CDR3 protein: CASSTAREEQFF
D gene: TRBD1; J gene: TRBJ1-1; V gene: TRBV29-1; clone size: .; CDR3 DNA: TGCAGCGTGGGCCGGACAGGGTTCACTGAAGCTTTCTTT; CDR3 protein: CSVGRTGFTEAFF
D gene: TRBD1; J gene: TRBJ1-1; V gene: TRBV7-6; clone size: many; CDR3 DNA: TGTGCCAGCAGCCTACAGGGGGGTTCTAGAGAAGCTTTCTTT; CDR3 protein: CASSLQGGSREAFF
D gene: TRBD1; J gene: TRBJ2-2; V gene: TRBV4-1; clone size: .; CDR3 DNA: TGCGCCAGCAGCCTTGACAGGGGGGCGAGCACCGGGGAGCTGTTTTTT; CDR3 protein: CASSLDRGASTGELFF
D gene: .; J gene: TRBJ1-6; V gene: TRBV7-6; clone size: .; CDR3 DNA: TGTGCCAGCAGCCCCCGGGATAGGGGTGCATCACCCCTCCACTTT; CDR3 protein: CASSPRDRGASPLHF
D gene: TRBD1; J gene: TRBJ1-5; V gene: TRBV12-3/TRBV12-4; clone size: many; CDR3 DNA: TGTGCCAGCAGTTACGGGACAGGGGCAAAGCAGCCCCAGCATTTT; CDR3 protein: CASSYGTGAKQPQHF
D gene: .; J gene: TRBJ1-2; V gene: TRBV5-1; clone size: .; CDR3 DNA: TGCGCCAGCAGCTTGGTCGAGGGTAGGGATACAGGGCATGGCTACACCTTC; CDR3 protein: CASSLVEGRDTGHGYTF
D gene: .; J gene: TRBJ2-6; V gene: TRBV7-6; clone size: many; CDR3 DNA: TGTGCCAGCAGCTCGAGTCCCCTCTCTGGGGCCAACGTCCTGACTTTC; CDR3 protein: CASSSSPLSGANVLTF
D gene: .; J gene: TRBJ1-4; V gene: TRBV12-3/TRBV12-4; clone size: few; CDR3 DNA: TGTGCCAGCAGTTTTGCAGGGGCCTCAACTAATGAAAAACTGTTTTTT; CDR3 protein: CASSFAGASTNEKLFF
D gene: .; J gene: TRBJ1-2; V gene: TRBV3-1; clone size: few; CDR3 DNA: TGTGCCAGCAGCCCAGGACCGACCGTCTATGGCTACACCTTC; CDR3 protein: CASSPGPTVYGYTF
D gene: .; J gene: TRBJ2-3; V gene: TRBV28; clone size: .; CDR3 DNA: TGTGCCAGCAGGCCCCAGGTGGCAGGGTCAGATACGCAGTATTTT; CDR3 protein: CASRPQVAGSDTQYF
D gene: .; J gene: TRBJ1-3; V gene: TRBV5-1; clone size: .; CDR3 DNA: TGCGCCAGCAGCGTTGACGCCGCCGCGGGAAACACCATATATTTT; CDR3 protein: CASSVDAAAGNTIYF
D gene: .; J gene: TRBJ2-1; V gene: TRBV13; clone size: few; CDR3 DNA: TGTGCCAGCAGCTTTCCGTGGGATGGGCGGGGTAACAATGAGCAGTTCTTC; CDR3 protein: CASSFPWDGRGNNEQFF
D gene: .; J gene: TRBJ1-1; V gene: TRBV4-1; clone size: few; CDR3 DNA: TGCGCCAGCAGCCACCAGGTGCCTGCCCGGAACACTGAAGCTTTCTTT; CDR3 protein: CASSHQVPARNTEAFF
D gene: .; J gene: TRBJ1-2; V gene: TRBV29-1; clone size: .; CDR3 DNA: TGCAGCGTTGTGGTTAAGGGAAGAGACACCTTC; CDR3 protein: CSVVVKGRDTF
D gene: .; J gene: TRBJ1-5; V gene: TRBV19; clone size: few; CDR3 DNA: TGTGCCAGTAGTCCTTCTCTAAACCTCAATCAGCCCCAGCATTTT; CDR3 protein: CASSPSLNLNQPQHF
D gene: TRBD2; J gene: TRBJ2-5; V gene: TRBV11-3; clone size: few; CDR3 DNA: TGTGCCAGCAGCTTACCCGGACTAGATCGGGTCCAAGAGACCCAGTACTTC; CDR3 protein: CASSLPGLDRVQETQYF
D gene: .; J gene: TRBJ2-1; V gene: TRBV4-2; clone size: .; CDR3 DNA: TGTGCCAGCAGCCAAGATAGGCTACCGAACAATGAGCAGTTCTTC; CDR3 protein: CASSQDRLPNNEQFF
D gene: TRBD1; J gene: TRBJ1-2; V gene: TRBV7-3; clone size: .; CDR3 DNA: TGTGCCAGCAGCTTAGGGACAGGGGGGACCTATGGCTACACCTTC; CDR3 protein: CASSLGTGGTYGYTF